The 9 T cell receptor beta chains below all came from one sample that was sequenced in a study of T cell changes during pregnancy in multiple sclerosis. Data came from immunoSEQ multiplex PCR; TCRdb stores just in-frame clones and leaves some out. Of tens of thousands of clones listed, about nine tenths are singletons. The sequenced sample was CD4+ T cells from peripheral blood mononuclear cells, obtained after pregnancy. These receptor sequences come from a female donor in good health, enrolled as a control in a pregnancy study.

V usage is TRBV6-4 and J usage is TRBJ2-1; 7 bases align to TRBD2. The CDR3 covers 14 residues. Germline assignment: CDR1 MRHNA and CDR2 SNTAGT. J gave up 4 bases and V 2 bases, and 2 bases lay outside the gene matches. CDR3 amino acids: CASSDGLGYNEQFF. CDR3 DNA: TGTGCCAGCAGTGACGGACTAGGGTACAATGAGCAGTTCTTC.

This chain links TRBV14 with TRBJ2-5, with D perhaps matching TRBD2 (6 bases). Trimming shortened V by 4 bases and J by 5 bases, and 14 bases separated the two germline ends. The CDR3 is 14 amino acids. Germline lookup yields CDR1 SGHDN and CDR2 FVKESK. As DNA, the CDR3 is TGTGCCAGCAGCCGGGGACTTCCCGGGGAGACCCAGTACTTC. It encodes CASSRGLPGETQYF.

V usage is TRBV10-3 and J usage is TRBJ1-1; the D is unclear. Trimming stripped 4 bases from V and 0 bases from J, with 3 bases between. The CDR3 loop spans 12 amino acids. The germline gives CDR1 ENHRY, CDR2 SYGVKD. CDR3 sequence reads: CAISALNTEAFF. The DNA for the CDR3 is TGTGCCATCAGTGCGTTGAACACTGAAGCTTTCTTT.

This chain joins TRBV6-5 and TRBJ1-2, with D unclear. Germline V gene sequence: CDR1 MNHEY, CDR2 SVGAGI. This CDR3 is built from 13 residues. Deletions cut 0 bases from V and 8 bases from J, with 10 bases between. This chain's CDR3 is CASSYSGARGYTF. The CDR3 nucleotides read TGTGCCAGCAGTTACTCGGGAGCCCGGGGCTACACCTTC.

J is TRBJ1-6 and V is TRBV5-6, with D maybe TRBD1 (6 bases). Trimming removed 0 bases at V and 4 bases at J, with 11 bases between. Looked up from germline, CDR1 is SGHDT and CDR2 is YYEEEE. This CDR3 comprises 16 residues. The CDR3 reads CASSLGQATYNSPLHF. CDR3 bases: TGTGCCAGCAGCTTGGGACAGGCGACATATAATTCACCCCTCCACTTT.

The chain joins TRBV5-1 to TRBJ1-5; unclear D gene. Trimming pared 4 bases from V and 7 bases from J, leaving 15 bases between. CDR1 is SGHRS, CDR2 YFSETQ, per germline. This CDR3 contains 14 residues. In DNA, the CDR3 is TGCGCCAGCAGCCTGGAGGATGCGGGGCAGCCCCAGCATTTT. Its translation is CASSLEDAGQPQHF.

The CDR3 here is CATSRDLLAGGYEQYF. CDR3 nucleotides: TGTGCCACCAGCAGAGATCTACTAGCGGGGGGCTACGAGCAGTACTTC. The chain is built from TRBV15 and TRBJ2-7; 12 positions match TRBD2. After removal of 0 bases from V and 3 bases from J, the junction contained 3 bases not matched to a gene. CDR3 size: 16 residues. CDR1 is LNHNV, CDR2 YYDKDF, per germline (reference sequence).

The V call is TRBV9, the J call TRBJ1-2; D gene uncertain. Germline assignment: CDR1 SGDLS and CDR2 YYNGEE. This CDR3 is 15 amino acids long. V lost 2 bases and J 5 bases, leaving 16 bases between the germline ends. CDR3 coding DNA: TGTGCCAGCAGCGTCCGGTGGCAGGACTCATATGGCTACACCTTC. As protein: CASSVRWQDSYGYTF.

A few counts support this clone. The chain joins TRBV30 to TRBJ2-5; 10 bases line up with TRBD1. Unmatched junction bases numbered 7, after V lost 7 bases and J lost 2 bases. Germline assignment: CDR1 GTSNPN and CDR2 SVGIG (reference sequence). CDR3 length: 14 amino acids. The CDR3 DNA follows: TGTGCCTACATCCCGGGACAGGGGCAAGAGACCCAGTACTTC. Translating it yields CAYIPGQGQETQYF. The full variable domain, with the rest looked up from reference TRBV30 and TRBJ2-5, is SQTIHQWPATLVQPVGSPLSLECTVEGTSNPNLYWYRQAAGRGLQLLFYSVGIGQISSEVPQNLSASRPQDRQFILSSKKLLLSDSGFYLCAYIPGQGQETQYFGPGTRLLVL.